The 30 T cell receptor beta chains presented below share a single source sample, sequenced in a study of cytomegalovirus exposure and HLA in healthy donors. The PCR made use of 60 Vbeta and 13 Jbeta primers. Profiled with immunoSEQ multiplex PCR; TCRdb holds only in-frame clones, not every one. Of about 170,000 clones listed, 70% to 80% are singletons. Input material: PBMCs. Receptor source: a woman aged 25-40 years in good health and CMV-seropositive.

The chain employs TRBV4-1 and TRBJ2-7; D may be TRBD2 (5 bases). Trimming removed 5 bases at V and 4 bases at J, with 12 bases between. CDR3 length: 13 amino acids. Germline values: CDR1 MGHRA, CDR2 YSYEKL. DNA of the CDR3: TGCGCCAGCAGCTTCCGGGAACTGTACGAGCAGTACTTC. Translated: CASSFRELYEQYF.

The chain is built from TRBV28 and TRBJ1-4, with no clear D. This CDR3 has 14 residues. Per the germline V gene, CDR1 is MDHEN and CDR2 is SYDVKM. V lost 3 bases and J lost 7, with 12 bases in between. CDR3 loop: CASSFRRSGEKLFF. The CDR3 DNA sequence: TGTGCCAGCAGTTTCCGGCGTAGCGGTGAAAAACTGTTTTTT. Together with reference TRBV28 and TRBJ1-4, the CDR3 gives the full variable domain: DVKVTQSSRYLVKRTGEKVFLECVQDMDHENMFWYRQDPGLGLRLIYFSYDVKMKEKGDIPEGYSVSREKKERFSLILESASTNQTSMYLCASSFRRSGEKLFFGSGTQLSVL.

The V gene is TRBV7-2, the J gene TRBJ1-1; the match to TRBD1 covers 7 bases. Trimming cost V 6 bases and J 4 bases; bases outside gene matches: 5. The V gene's germline CDR1 is SGHTA and CDR2 FQGNSA. The CDR3 is 13 residues long. CDR3 residues: CASRFQGGTEAFF. The CDR3 coding sequence is TGTGCCAGCAGGTTCCAGGGGGGCACTGAAGCTTTCTTT.

In DNA, the CDR3 is TGTGCCAGCAGTTTAGAGTCTAGGGGCTCAGGGAAGACCCAGTACTTC. Amino acid sequence: CASSLESRGSGKTQYF. V gene TRBV28 combines with J gene TRBJ2-5; tentative D call: TRBD1 (5 bases). Germline CDR1 and CDR2: MDHEN and SYDVKM. The V gene lost 2 bases and the J gene lost 6 bases, with 19 bases spanning the gap. This CDR3 has 16 amino acids. Full variable domain (rest looked up from reference TRBV28 and TRBJ2-5): DVKVTQSSRYLVKRTGEKVFLECVQDMDHENMFWYRQDPGLGLRLIYFSYDVKMKEKGDIPEGYSVSREKKERFSLILESASTNQTSMYLCASSLESRGSGKTQYFGPGTRLLVL.

The V gene is TRBV7-9, the J gene TRBJ2-7, with TRBD1 matching 8 bases. Germline CDR1 is SEHNR and CDR2 is FQNEAQ (reference sequence). The ends lost 1 base at V and 1 base at J; junction bases unmatched: 3. The CDR3 covers 15 residues. CDR3 sequence (DNA): TGTGCCAGCAGCTTAGACCGGGACAGGTCCTACGAGCAGTACTTC. It translates to CASSLDRDRSYEQYF.

The rearrangement joins TRBV4-3 to TRBJ2-2; 10 bases align to TRBD2. The CDR3 runs to 17 residues. Trimming removed 3 bases from V and 7 bases from J; junction bases left unmatched: 11. Per the germline V gene, CDR1 is LGHNA and CDR2 is YSLEER. CDR3 sequence reads: CASSHYLAGEMIGELFF. Here the CDR3 DNA reads TGCGCCAGCAGCCATTACCTAGCGGGAGAAATGATCGGGGAGCTGTTTTTT.

This clone has a handful of counts. V is TRBV27 and J is TRBJ2-2, with 7 bases identical to TRBD1. The CDR3 sequence is 14 residues long. J was trimmed by 6 bases and V by 4 bases; bases with no gene match: 5. Per germline, CDR1 MNHEY and CDR2 SMNVEV (reference sequence). DNA of the CDR3: TGTGCCAGCAGTTCAGGACAGGCCCCCGGGGAGCTGTTTTTT. It translates to CASSSGQAPGELFF.

The chain links TRBV10-3 to TRBJ1-4, with a tentative D call TRBD1 (6 bases). Germline V gene data show CDR1 as ENHRY and CDR2 as SYGVKD. The CDR3 totals 15 residues. Trimming stripped 1 base from V and 5 bases from J, with 11 bases between. The CDR3 DNA sequence: TGTGCCATCAGTGAGTTAGGGGGAGAAAATGAAAAACTGTTTTTT. Residues: CAISELGGENEKLFF.

This chain links TRBV7-8 with TRBJ2-5; D call uncertain. The CDR3 has 14 residues. V lost 5 bases, J lost 3 bases, and 13 bases lay in between. Germline V gives CDR1 SGHVS, CDR2 FQNEAQ. The DNA of the CDR3 is TGTGCCAGCAGCCCGAGCTCGTCGGAAGAGACCCAGTACTTC. Amino acids: CASSPSSSEETQYF.

The chain uses TRBV5-5 and TRBJ2-3; D might be TRBD1 (6 bases). CDR3 length: 14 amino acids. Trimming pared 2 bases from V and 4 bases from J, leaving 11 bases between. Germline values: CDR1 SGHKS, CDR2 YYEKEE (reference sequence). The CDR3 coding sequence is TGTGCCAGCAGCTTATTAGCAGGGGCAGATACGCAGTATTTT. Amino acid sequence: CASSLLAGADTQYF.

This sequence joins TRBV18 and TRBJ2-2, with 12 bases that match TRBD2. The CDR3 runs to 17 residues. CDR1 is KGHSH and CDR2 is LQKENI in the germline V gene. Unmatched junction bases numbered 9, after V lost 6 bases and J lost 4 bases. In nucleotides, the CDR3 is TGTGCCAGCTCCTTAGGACTAGCGGGACAAGTCACCGGGGAGCTGTTTTTT. This codes for CASSLGLAGQVTGELFF.

With regard to this clone: Within the sample, other DNA sequences also encode this same CDR3. The chain has TRBV5-1 and TRBJ2-1; the match to TRBD2 covers 9 bases. V lost 0 bases to trimming and J lost 5 bases; unmatched junction nucleotides: 3. This CDR3 has 15 residues. Germline V gene lookup returns CDR1 SGHRS and CDR2 YFSETQ. The CDR3 sequence: CASSLGLAGNNEQFF. For the CDR3, the DNA is TGCGCCAGCAGCTTGGGTCTAGCGGGAAACAATGAGCAGTTCTTC.

The CDR3 region has the DNA TGCGCCAGCAGTCTAGCGGGAGGGCCTCAAGAGACCCAGTACTTC. It specifies CASSLAGGPQETQYF. V and J are TRBV5-1 and TRBJ2-5; 12 bases are shared with TRBD2. Trimming cost V 5 bases and J 2 bases; bases outside gene matches: 4. CDR1 is SGHRS and CDR2 is YFSETQ in the germline V gene. The CDR3 contains 15 residues.

The chain is built from TRBV11-3 and TRBJ2-7; D is uncertain. The germline CDR1 and CDR2 sequences are SGHNT and YENEEA. The CDR3 contains 12 residues. V shed 8 bases and J shed 7 bases, with 15 bases lying between them. The DNA for the CDR3 is TGTGCCAGCGCCGAAATAGGCGGAGAGCAGTACTTC. Its translation: CASAEIGGEQYF.

This clone has more than one count but fewer than ten. This rearrangement joins TRBV5-1 to TRBJ2-5, with D perhaps TRBD1 (6 bases). Germline CDR1 is SGHRS and CDR2 is YFSETQ. There are 14 residues in the CDR3. Trimming took 4 bases from V and 5 from J, leaving 15 bases between them. The CDR3 nucleotides read TGCGCCAGCAGCAGGGACACCCCCGGCGAGACCCAGTACTTC. It encodes CASSRDTPGETQYF.

V and J are TRBV2 and TRBJ2-2, with 9 bases identical to TRBD1. Per the germline V gene, CDR1 is SNHLY and CDR2 is FYNNEI. The CDR3 totals 14 residues. J was trimmed by 7 bases and V by 7 bases; bases with no gene match: 7. The CDR3 coding sequence is TGTGCCAGCACCCACCGGACAGGGGACGGGGAGCTGTTTTTT. The encoded protein is CASTHRTGDGELFF.

The chain has TRBV11-3 and TRBJ2-1, with TRBD2 matching 8 bases. Germline lookup yields CDR1 SGHNT and CDR2 YENEEA. The CDR3 covers 16 residues. The V segment lost 1 base and the J segment 9 bases; nucleotides outside the gene matches: 11. The CDR3: CASSLVASSGSSEQFF. Written as DNA, the CDR3 is TGTGCCAGCAGCTTAGTCGCCTCAAGCGGGAGCAGTGAGCAGTTCTTC.

The chain links TRBV25-1 to TRBJ1-3; D gene uncertain. In germline, CDR1 is MGHDK, CDR2 SYGVNS. This CDR3 region has 13 residues. Trimming shortened V by 3 bases and J by 8 bases, and 11 bases separated the two germline ends. CDR3 loop: CASSETGRDTIYF. CDR3 DNA sequence: TGTGCCAGCAGTGAGACCGGTCGGGACACCATATATTTT. Together with reference TRBV25-1 and TRBJ1-3, the CDR3 gives the full variable domain: EADIYQTPRYLVIGTGKKITLECSQTMGHDKMYWYQQDPGMELHLIHYSYGVNSTEKGDLSSESTVSRIRTEHFPLTLESARPSHTSQYLCASSETGRDTIYFGEGSWLTVV.

The chain employs TRBV5-1 and TRBJ2-3; 9 bases fit TRBD2. The V gene's germline CDR1 is SGHRS and CDR2 YFSETQ. This CDR3 comprises 19 residues. J gave up 0 bases and V 0 bases, and 11 bases lay outside the gene matches. CDR3: CASSLGLAGEGASTDTQYF. The CDR3 DNA follows: TGCGCCAGCAGCTTGGGGTTAGCGGGAGAAGGGGCCAGCACAGATACGCAGTATTTT. Full variable domain (outside the CDR3, taken from reference TRBV5-1 and TRBJ2-3): KAGVTQTPRYLIKTRGQQVTLSCSPISGHRSVSWYQQTPGQGLQFLFEYFSETQRNKGNFPGRFSGRQFSNSRSEMNVSTLELGDSALYLCASSLGLAGEGASTDTQYFGPGTRLTVL.

The V and J genes are TRBV20-1 and TRBJ2-7; D is uncertain. V lost 5 bases and J lost 0, with 5 bases in between. The CDR3 spans 11 residues. The V gene's germline CDR1 is DFQATT and CDR2 SNEGSKA (reference sequence). The CDR3: CSALSSYEQYF. CDR3 coding DNA: TGCAGTGCTCTGAGCTCCTACGAGCAGTACTTC.

This clone has a single count. The chain carries TRBV30 and TRBJ1-1; D is possibly TRBD1 (6 bases). Per the germline V gene, CDR1 is GTSNPN and CDR2 is SVGIG (reference sequence). V shed 2 bases and J shed 5 bases, with 18 bases lying between them. The CDR3 sequence is 15 residues long. CDR3 in amino acids: CAWSSRLGGLTEAFF. The CDR3 DNA follows: TGTGCCTGGAGTAGCCGCCTCGGGGGGCTAACTGAAGCTTTCTTT.

The V gene is TRBV5-1, the J gene TRBJ2-5, with D perhaps matching TRBD1 (6 bases). The CDR3 extends over 14 amino acids. Germline V lookup: CDR1 SGHRS, CDR2 YFSETQ. The V end was cut by 2 bases, the J end by 5 bases, with 13 bases between. The CDR3 loop is CASSLAQGKETQYF. The CDR3 bases are TGCGCCAGCAGCTTAGCGCAGGGGAAGGAGACCCAGTACTTC. The full variable domain, its missing parts supplied by reference TRBV5-1 and TRBJ2-5, is KAGVTQTPRYLIKTRGQQVTLSCSPISGHRSVSWYQQTPGQGLQFLFEYFSETQRNKGNFPGRFSGRQFSNSRSEMNVSTLELGDSALYLCASSLAQGKETQYFGPGTRLLVL.

The V call is TRBV7-8, the J call TRBJ2-7; 11 positions agree with TRBD2. Germline V gene lookup returns CDR1 SGHVS and CDR2 FQNEAQ. With 4 bases clipped from V and 4 bases from J, the junction kept 6 bases outside the gene matches. The CDR3 spans 15 residues. CDR3 loop: CASSSEGTSGYEQYF. CDR3 sequence (DNA): TGTGCCAGCAGCTCTGAAGGGACTAGCGGTTACGAGCAGTACTTC.

The rearrangement links TRBV6-1 to TRBJ2-5, with TRBD1 matching 9 bases. Germline lookup yields CDR1 MNHNS and CDR2 SASEGT. This CDR3 contains 15 residues. The V segment lost 0 bases and the J segment 2 bases; nucleotides outside the gene matches: 1. CDR3 in amino acids: CASSEAGTGQETQYF. CDR3 nucleotides: TGTGCCAGCAGTGAAGCTGGGACAGGGCAAGAGACCCAGTACTTC.

This chain joins TRBV7-9 and TRBJ2-2; no firm D call. Germline-derived CDR1 and CDR2 are SEHNR and FQNEAQ (reference sequence). Between the trimmed V and J ends, which lost 4 bases and 6 bases, there was a span of 12 bases. CDR3 length: 14 residues. CDR3 residues: CASSSPLDAGELFF. CDR3 sequence (DNA): TGTGCCAGCAGCTCCCCCTTAGATGCCGGGGAGCTGTTTTTT.

The V and J genes are TRBV28 and TRBJ2-7, with 13 bases aligning to TRBD2. The CDR3 loop spans 19 amino acids. The ends lost 8 bases at V and 2 bases at J; junction bases unmatched: 18. Germline CDR1 reads MDHEN; CDR2 reads SYDVKM. Here the CDR3 DNA reads TGTGCCAGCGCATATAGTGGAGGGACTAGCGGGGTGCCTCCCTACGAGCAGTACTTC. Encoded protein: CASAYSGGTSGVPPYEQYF.

The gene calls are TRBV11-3 and TRBJ2-7; 8 nucleotides line up with TRBD1. The CDR3 has 14 residues. The V gene's germline CDR1 is SGHNT and CDR2 YENEEA. The V gene end was trimmed by 1 base and the J gene end by 7 bases; junction bases not matched to a gene: 6. The CDR3 loop reads CASSLGTGMGEQYF. The CDR3 nucleotides are TGTGCCAGCAGCTTAGGGACAGGGATGGGGGAGCAGTACTTC. The full variable domain, its missing parts supplied by reference TRBV11-3 and TRBJ2-7, is EAGVVQSPRYKIIEKKQPVAFWCNPISGHNTLYWYLQNLGQGPELLIRYENEEAVDDSQLPKDRFSAERLKGVDSTLKIQPAELGDSAVYLCASSLGTGMGEQYFGPGTRLTVT.

DNA for the CDR3: TGCGCCAGCAGTGAGCCAAGACAGGGGAAGACTGAAGCTTTCTTT. Its protein is CASSEPRQGKTEAFF. The J gene is TRBJ1-1, the V gene TRBV10-2; 8 nucleotides agree with TRBD1. The CDR3 length is 15 residues. In germline, CDR1 is WSHSY, CDR2 SAAADI. With 2 bases clipped from V and 5 bases from J, the junction kept 7 bases outside the gene matches.

There are a few counts of this clone. The gene calls are TRBV9 and TRBJ2-7, with 10 bases fitting TRBD2. V lost 3 bases, J lost 6 bases, and 6 bases stayed unmatched. Germline CDR1 is SGDLS and CDR2 is YYNGEE. This CDR3 is 14 amino acids long. Here the CDR3 DNA reads TGTGCCAGCAGCGGGGGGCTAGCGGGAGCCGAGCAGTACTTC. Protein product: CASSGGLAGAEQYF.

The rearrangement links TRBV15 to TRBJ2-7, with D possibly being TRBD2 (6 bases). Per the germline V gene, CDR1 is LNHNV and CDR2 is YYDKDF (reference sequence). Trimming shortened V by 3 bases and J by 2 bases, and 14 bases separated the two germline ends. The CDR3 has 15 residues. Here the CDR3 reads CATSRASGETYEQYF. The CDR3 region has the DNA TGTGCCACCAGCAGGGCCTCGGGGGAAACCTACGAGCAGTACTTC.